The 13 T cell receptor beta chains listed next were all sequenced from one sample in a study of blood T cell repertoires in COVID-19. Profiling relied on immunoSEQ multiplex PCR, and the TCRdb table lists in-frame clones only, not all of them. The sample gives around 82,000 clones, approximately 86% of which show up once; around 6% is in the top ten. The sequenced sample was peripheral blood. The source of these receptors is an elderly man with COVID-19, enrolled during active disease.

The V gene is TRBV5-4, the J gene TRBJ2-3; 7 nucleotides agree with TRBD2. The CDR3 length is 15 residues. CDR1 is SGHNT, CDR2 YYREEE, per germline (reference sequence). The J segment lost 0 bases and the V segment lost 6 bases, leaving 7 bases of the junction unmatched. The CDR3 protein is CASNPGTTSTDTQYF. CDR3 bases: TGTGCCAGCAACCCCGGGACTACTAGCACAGATACGCAGTATTTT.

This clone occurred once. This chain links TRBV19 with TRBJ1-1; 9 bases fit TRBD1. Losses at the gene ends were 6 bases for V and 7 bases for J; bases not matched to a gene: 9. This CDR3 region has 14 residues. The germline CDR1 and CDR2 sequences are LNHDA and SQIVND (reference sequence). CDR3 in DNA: TGTGCCAGTAGAGGGGACAGGGTTATTGGTGAAGCTTTCTTT. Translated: CASRGDRVIGEAFF.

DNA of the CDR3: TGTGCCAGCAGGACGACAGGGAGGAATCAGCCCCAGCATTTT. This encodes CASRTTGRNQPQHF. The chain couples TRBV2 to TRBJ1-5; 7 positions agree with TRBD1. Germline lookup yields CDR1 SNHLY and CDR2 FYNNEI. V lost 6 bases, J lost 4 bases, and 6 bases stayed unmatched. The CDR3 has 14 residues. The full variable domain, completed using reference TRBV2 and TRBJ1-5, is EPEVTQTPSHQVTQMGQEVILRCVPISNHLYFYWYRQILGQKVEFLVSFYNNEISEKSEIFDDQFSVERPDGSNFTLKIRSTKLEDSAMYFCASRTTGRNQPQHFGDGTRLSIL.

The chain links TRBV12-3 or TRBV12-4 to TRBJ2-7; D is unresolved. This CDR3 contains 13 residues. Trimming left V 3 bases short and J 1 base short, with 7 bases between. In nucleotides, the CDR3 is TGTGCCAGCAGTTTTGGGCAGTCCTACGAGCAGTACTTC. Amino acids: CASSFGQSYEQYF.

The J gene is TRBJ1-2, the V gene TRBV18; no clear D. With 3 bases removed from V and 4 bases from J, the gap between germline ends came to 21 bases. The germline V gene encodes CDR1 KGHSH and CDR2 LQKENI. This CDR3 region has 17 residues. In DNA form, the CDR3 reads TGTGCCAGCTCACCGGAGGAAGGGAGCCTCGGTCTCTATGGCTACACCTTC. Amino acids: CASSPEEGSLGLYGYTF.

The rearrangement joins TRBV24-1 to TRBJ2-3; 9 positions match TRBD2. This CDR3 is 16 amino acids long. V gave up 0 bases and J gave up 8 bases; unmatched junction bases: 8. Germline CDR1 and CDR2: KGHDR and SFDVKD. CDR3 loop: CATSDLLSGGKGTQYF. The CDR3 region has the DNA TGTGCCACCAGTGATTTGCTTAGCGGGGGTAAGGGTACGCAGTATTTT.

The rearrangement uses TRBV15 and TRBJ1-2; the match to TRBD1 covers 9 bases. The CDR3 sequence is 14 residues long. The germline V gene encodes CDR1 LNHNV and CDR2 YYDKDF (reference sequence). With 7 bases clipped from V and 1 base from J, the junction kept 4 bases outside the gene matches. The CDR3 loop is CATNPGQGNYGYTF. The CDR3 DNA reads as TGTGCCACCAACCCGGGACAGGGTAACTATGGCTACACCTTC.

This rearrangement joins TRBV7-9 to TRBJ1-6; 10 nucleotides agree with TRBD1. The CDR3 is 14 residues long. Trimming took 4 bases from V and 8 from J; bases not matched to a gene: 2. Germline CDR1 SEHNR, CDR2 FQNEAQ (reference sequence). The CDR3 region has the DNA TGTGCCAGCAGCTCCGGACAGGGGGATTCACCCCTCCACTTT. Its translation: CASSSGQGDSPLHF. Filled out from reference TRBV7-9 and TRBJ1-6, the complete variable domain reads DTGVSQNPRHKITKRGQNVTFRCDPISEHNRLYWYRQTLGQGPEFLTYFQNEAQLEKSRLLSDRFSAERPKGSFSTLEIQRTEQGDSAMYLCASSSGQGDSPLHFGNGTRLTVT.

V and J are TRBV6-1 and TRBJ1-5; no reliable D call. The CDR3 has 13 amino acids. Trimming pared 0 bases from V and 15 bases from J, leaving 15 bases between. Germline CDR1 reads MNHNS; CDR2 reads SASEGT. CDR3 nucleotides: TGTGCCAGCAGTGAAGCGCTTCGAGGGCTCCGGCATTTT. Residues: CASSEALRGLRHF.

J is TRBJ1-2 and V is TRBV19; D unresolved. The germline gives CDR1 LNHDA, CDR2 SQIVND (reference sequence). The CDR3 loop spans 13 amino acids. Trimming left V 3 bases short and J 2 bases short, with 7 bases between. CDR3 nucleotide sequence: TGTGCCAGTAGTATTCAGTACAACTATGGCTACACCTTC. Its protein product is CASSIQYNYGYTF.

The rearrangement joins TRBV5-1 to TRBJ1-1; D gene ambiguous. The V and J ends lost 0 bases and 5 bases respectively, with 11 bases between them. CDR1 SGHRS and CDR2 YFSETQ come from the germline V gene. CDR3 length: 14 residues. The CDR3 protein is CASSLGPGKTEAFF. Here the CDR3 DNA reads TGCGCCAGCAGCTTGGGGCCGGGAAAAACTGAAGCTTTCTTT. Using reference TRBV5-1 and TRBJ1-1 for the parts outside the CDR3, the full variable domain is KAGVTQTPRYLIKTRGQQVTLSCSPISGHRSVSWYQQTPGQGLQFLFEYFSETQRNKGNFPGRFSGRQFSNSRSEMNVSTLELGDSALYLCASSLGPGKTEAFFGQGTRLTVV.

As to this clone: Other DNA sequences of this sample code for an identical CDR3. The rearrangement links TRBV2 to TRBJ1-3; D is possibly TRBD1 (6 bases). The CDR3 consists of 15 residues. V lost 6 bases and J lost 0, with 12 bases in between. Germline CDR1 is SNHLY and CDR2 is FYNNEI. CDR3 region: CASRQGTFSGNTIYF. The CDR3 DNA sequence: TGTGCCAGCAGACAGGGTACCTTCTCTGGAAACACCATATATTTT.

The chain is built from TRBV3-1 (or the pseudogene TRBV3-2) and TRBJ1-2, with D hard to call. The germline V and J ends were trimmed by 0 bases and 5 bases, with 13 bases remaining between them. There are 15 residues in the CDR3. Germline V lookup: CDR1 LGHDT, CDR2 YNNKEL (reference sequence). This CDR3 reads CASSQENSGPYGYTF. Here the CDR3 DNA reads TGTGCCAGCAGCCAAGAGAACAGTGGGCCGTATGGCTACACCTTC.